Below, 14 T cell receptor beta chains from the same sample are listed, as sequenced in a study of CD8 T cells in ankylosing spondylitis. TCRdb ran MiXCR on the 5' RACE reads and lists one entry per CDR3 protein. This repertoire shows some 290,000 distinct CDR3 sequences, roughly 20% found once; its top ten account for around 8%. Sequenced: blood, either unsorted or a sorted T cell fraction (not recorded which). These receptor sequences come from a male donor with ankylosing spondylitis or in good health (not recorded which).

The chain joins TRBV5-4 to TRBJ2-3; D gene uncertain. This CDR3 region has 16 residues. The V end lost 0 bases, the J end lost 0 bases, and 11 bases lay between the germline ends. Germline assignment: CDR1 SGHNT and CDR2 YYREEE (reference sequence). Written as DNA, the CDR3 is TGTGCCAGCAGCTTGGCCGTTGGCAGTAGCACAGATACGCAGTATTTT. Encoded protein: CASSLAVGSSTDTQYF. The complete variable domain, with remaining parts taken from reference TRBV5-4 and TRBJ2-3, reads ETGVTQSPTHLIKTRGQQVTLRCSSQSGHNTVSWYQQALGQGPQFIFQYYREEENGRGNFPPRFSGLQFPNYSSELNVNALELDDSALYLCASSLAVGSSTDTQYFGPGTRLTVL.

The table lists this clonotype with a few counts. The chain combines TRBV4-2 with TRBJ2-5; no reliable D call. Looked up from germline, CDR1 is LGHNA and CDR2 is YNFKEQ. This CDR3 has 14 amino acids. V lost 0 bases, J lost 3 bases, and 8 bases lay in between. DNA for the CDR3: TGTGCCAGCAGCCAAGACTCCACGGAAGAGACCCAGTACTTC. This gives the protein CASSQDSTEETQYF.

The rearrangement uses TRBV9 and TRBJ2-2; weak D call: TRBD1 (5 bases). There are 16 residues in the CDR3. V was shortened by 4 bases and J by 1 base, with 14 bases between the two germline ends. CDR1 SGDLS and CDR2 YYNGEE come from the germline V gene. Written as DNA, the CDR3 is TGTGCCAGCAGCCCCAACCAAAGGGGGAACACCGGGGAGCTGTTTTTT. Protein sequence: CASSPNQRGNTGELFF.

The rearrangement links TRBV28 to TRBJ1-2; a possible D gene is TRBD1 (5 bases). The V end lost 0 bases, the J end lost 2 bases, and 7 bases lay between the germline ends. CDR1 and CDR2 from the germline V gene are MDHEN and SYDVKM. The CDR3 is 14 residues long. CDR3 coding DNA: TGTGCCAGCAGTTTATGGGGGGAGAACTATGGCTACACCTTC. Translating it yields CASSLWGENYGYTF.

This clonotype was picked up a small number of times. The rearrangement uses TRBV2 and TRBJ1-2, with unresolved D. This CDR3 has 13 amino acids. The germline V and J ends were trimmed by 3 bases and 5 bases, with 10 bases remaining between them. Germline CDR1 reads SNHLY; CDR2 reads FYNNEI. The CDR3 region has the DNA TGTGCCAGCAGTGAGTTGGGTCGGTATGGCTACACCTTC. Protein product: CASSELGRYGYTF.

This clonotype was detected only a few times. The V call is TRBV7-9, the J call TRBJ2-5; 14 positions agree with TRBD2. The germline V gene encodes CDR1 SEHNR and CDR2 FQNEAQ (reference sequence). V was clipped by 5 bases and J by 5 bases; unmatched bases: 7. This CDR3 spans 16 amino acids. The CDR3, as DNA: TGTGCCAGCAGCGCGGGACTAGCGGGAGTCGGGGAGACCCAGTACTTC. Its translation: CASSAGLAGVGETQYF.

This clonotype was observed many times. The gene calls are TRBV10-2 and TRBJ2-5; no reliable D call. Between the trimmed V and J ends, which lost 6 bases and 5 bases, there was a span of 7 bases. The CDR3 consists of 11 residues. The V gene's germline CDR1 is WSHSY and CDR2 SAAADI. The CDR3: CASRARETQYF. The CDR3, as DNA: TGCGCCAGCAGGGCAAGGGAGACCCAGTACTTC.

CDR3 nucleotides: TGTGCCAGCAGTGGGGGGACTATGGGCACAGATACGCAGTATTTT. Translation gives CASSGGTMGTDTQYF. This chain joins TRBV9 and TRBJ2-3; 7 bases are shared with TRBD2. Germline lookup yields CDR1 SGDLS and CDR2 YYNGEE. This CDR3 has 15 amino acids. V lost 5 bases and J lost 1; bases outside the gene matches: 7.

This clonotype was counted only a few times. The chain is built from TRBV5-6 and TRBJ2-3; the D gene is possibly TRBD1 (5 bases). This CDR3 region has 14 residues. V dropped 2 bases and J dropped 6 bases, with 13 bases sitting between them. Germline lookup yields CDR1 SGHDT and CDR2 YYEEEE. CDR3 coding DNA: TGTGCCAGCAGCTTCGACAGTTTCGGGGATACGCAGTATTTT. Protein product: CASSFDSFGDTQYF.

This clonotype has only a few counts. The rearrangement uses TRBV7-8 and TRBJ2-1; 7 nucleotides align to TRBD2. This CDR3 contains 16 residues. Germline values: CDR1 SGHVS, CDR2 FQNEAQ. J was trimmed by 6 bases and V by 1 base; bases with no gene match: 9. Here the CDR3 reads CASSLVLSSGSNEQFF. Here the CDR3 DNA reads TGTGCCAGCAGCTTAGTGTTGTCTAGCGGAAGCAATGAGCAGTTCTTC. Variable domain in full (rest from reference TRBV7-8 and TRBJ2-1): GAGVSQSPRYKVAKRGQDVALRCDPISGHVSLFWYQQALGQGPEFLTYFQNEAQLDKSGLPSDRFFAERPEGSVSTLKIQRTQQEDSAVYLCASSLVLSSGSNEQFFGPGTRLTVL.

The J gene is TRBJ2-2, the V gene TRBV30, with TRBD1 identical over 7 bases. V gave up 4 bases and J gave up 4 bases; unmatched junction bases: 9. This CDR3 comprises 15 residues. Germline CDR1 reads GTSNPN; CDR2 reads SVGIG (reference sequence). The CDR3 loop reads CAWTTGVASTGELFF. CDR3 nucleotide sequence: TGTGCCTGGACCACAGGGGTGGCGAGCACCGGGGAGCTGTTTTTT. Combining the CDR3 with reference TRBV30 and TRBJ2-2 gives the whole variable domain SQTIHQWPATLVQPVGSPLSLECTVEGTSNPNLYWYRQAAGRGLQLLFYSVGIGQISSEVPQNLSASRPQDRQFILSSKKLLLSDSGFYLCAWTTGVASTGELFFGEGSRLTVL.

This chain links TRBV20-1 with TRBJ1-5, with a weak D call TRBD1 (5 bases). Trimming removed 4 bases from V and 2 bases from J, with 9 bases in between. CDR1 and CDR2 (germline): DFQATT, SNEGSKA (reference sequence). This CDR3 contains 13 residues. The CDR3 loop is CSAIGAGNQPQHF. The CDR3 DNA reads TGCAGTGCTATAGGGGCCGGCAATCAGCCCCAGCATTTT.

This clonotype came up a few times. The rearrangement links TRBV28 to TRBJ2-7; D unresolved. CDR1 MDHEN and CDR2 SYDVKM come from the germline V gene. This CDR3 comprises 14 residues. V was trimmed by 5 bases and J by 2 bases, leaving 13 bases between them. The CDR3 protein is CASSLRRMAYEQYV. The CDR3 bases are TGTGCCAGCAGTCTTAGACGCATGGCCTACGAGCAGTACGTC.

This clonotype came up a few times. The rearrangement joins TRBV20-1 to TRBJ2-1, with a weak D call TRBD2 (6 bases). V lost 0 bases, J lost 7 bases, and 10 bases lay in between. The CDR3 loop spans 13 amino acids. Germline V gives CDR1 DFQATT, CDR2 SNEGSKA (reference sequence). Written as DNA, the CDR3 is TGCAGTGCTAGAGAGCTAGCGACTAATGAGCAGTTCTTC. It specifies CSARELATNEQFF.